This TCR beta chain emerged from a study of vaccination effects on CD4 cells after COVID-19. The study, taken as a whole, reports: Healthy vaccinees showed cross-reactivity with common cold coronaviruses in only 1 of 255 vaccine-induced clones. In the late period after vaccination, infection- and vaccine-induced clones contracted markedly.

Within the ViraFEST assay, antigen-specific CD4+ T cells underwent expansion with viral peptide pools prior to sequencing. CD4+ T cell isolation took place after about nine days of culture. Absence of prior SARS-CoV-2 infection characterized the vaccine recipients, who showed negative nucleocapsid antibodies. About 2 million PBMC were seeded per well and grown in the presence of 10 IU/ml IL-2 and 10 ug/ml peptides. The authors replaced half the medium with IL-2 medium on days 3 and 7. V was shortened by 7 bases and J by 0 bases, with 13 bases between the two germline ends. The CDR3 extends over 14 amino acids. Germline loops: CDR1 SGDLS, CDR2 YYNGEE. The assay was immunoSEQ multiplex PCR, and TCRdb's table has in-frame clones only and misses some. Of 70,000 or so clones listed, around 74% are singletons. Regarding this clone: What it binds is not known.

Material: CD4+ T cells from PBMCs cultured with HCoV-NL63 spike peptides, obtained before COVID-19 vaccination. The rearrangement uses TRBV9 and TRBJ2-5, with a weak D call TRBD2 (6 bases). This TCR came from a human donor who received a COVID-19 vaccine. The CDR3: CASGAGPYQETQYF. The CDR3 DNA reads as TGTGCCAGCGGTGCGGGGCCGTACCAAGAGACCCAGTACTTC.